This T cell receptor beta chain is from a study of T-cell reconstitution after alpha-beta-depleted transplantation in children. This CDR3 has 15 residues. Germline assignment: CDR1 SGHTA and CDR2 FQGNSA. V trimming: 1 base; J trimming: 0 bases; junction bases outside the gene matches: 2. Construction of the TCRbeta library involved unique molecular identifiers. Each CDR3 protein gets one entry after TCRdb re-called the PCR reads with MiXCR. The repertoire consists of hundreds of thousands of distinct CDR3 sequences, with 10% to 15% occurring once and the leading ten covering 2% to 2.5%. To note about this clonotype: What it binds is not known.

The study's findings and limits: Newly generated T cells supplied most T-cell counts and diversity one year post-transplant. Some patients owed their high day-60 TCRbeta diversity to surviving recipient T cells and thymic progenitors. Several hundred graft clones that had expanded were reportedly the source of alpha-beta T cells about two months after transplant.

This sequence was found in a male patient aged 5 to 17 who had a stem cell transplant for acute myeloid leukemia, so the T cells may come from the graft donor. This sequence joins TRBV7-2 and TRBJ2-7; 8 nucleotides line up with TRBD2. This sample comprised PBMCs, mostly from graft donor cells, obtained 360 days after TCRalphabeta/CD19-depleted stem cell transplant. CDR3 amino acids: CASSLEGLVSYEQYF. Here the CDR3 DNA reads TGTGCCAGCAGCTTAGAGGGACTAGTCTCCTACGAGCAGTACTTC.